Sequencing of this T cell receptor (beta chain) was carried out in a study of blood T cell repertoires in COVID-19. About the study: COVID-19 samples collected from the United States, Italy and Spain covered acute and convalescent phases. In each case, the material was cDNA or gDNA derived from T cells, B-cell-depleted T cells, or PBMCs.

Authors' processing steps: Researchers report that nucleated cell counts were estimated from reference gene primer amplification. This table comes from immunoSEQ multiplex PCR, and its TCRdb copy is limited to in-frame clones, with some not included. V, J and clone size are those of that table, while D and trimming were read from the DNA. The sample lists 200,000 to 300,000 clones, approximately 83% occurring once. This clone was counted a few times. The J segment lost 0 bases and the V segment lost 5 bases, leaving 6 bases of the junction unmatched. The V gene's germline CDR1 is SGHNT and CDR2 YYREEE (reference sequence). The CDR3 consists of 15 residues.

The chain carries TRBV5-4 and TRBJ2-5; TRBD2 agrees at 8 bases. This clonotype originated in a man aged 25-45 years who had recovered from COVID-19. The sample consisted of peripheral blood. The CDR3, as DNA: TGTGCCAGCAGGACAGAACTAGCGGACCAAGAGACCCAGTACTTC. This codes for CASRTELADQETQYF.